This record looks at one TCR beta chain sequence and its context. This clone was picked up one time. Its cognate antigen has yet to be identified. No quality values exist for individual bases; no much larger clone is one base distant. Each collaborating institution followed its own protocols to collect whole blood in K2EDTA tubes. For TCRbeta analysis, collaborators shipped samples as frozen whole blood, isolated PBMCs, or DNA extracted from either of those sample types. The CDR1 and CDR2 encoded by the germline V gene (reference sequence) are GTSNPN and SVGIG. Including the terminal cysteine and phenylalanine, the CDR3 comprises 11 residues. Only the CDR3 region is kept as DNA, spanning 33 bases read in frame from base 1. V lost 5 bases and J lost 4 bases; the stretch between them is 9 bases long. The entry originates in a study of blood T cell repertoires in COVID-19 (dated by TCRdb to 2019 to 2021). Background on the whole study: The collaborator samples originated in the United States, Italy and Spain and spanned the acute and convalescent phases of COVID-19. The material from the prospective study consisted of cDNA or gDNA derived from T cells, B-cell-depleted T cells, or PBMCs. The dataset comprised deeply sampled blood TCRbeta repertoires from subjects exposed to, actively infected with, or recovered from COVID-19. The repertoires were made available in a free public database intended to serve as a resource for research on the immune response to SARS-CoV-2. Samples came from the ongoing ImmuneRACE study (first 160 participants) plus 1,254 subjects from 6 global collaborators. Sample metadata almost always included a de-identified subject ID, COVID-19 status, age in years and sex. Where HLA class I and class II types were available, the types were taken from metadata supplied by the sample provider, not from assay-based typing. Findings and caveats that apply to the study as a whole: How much clinical and demographic metadata was included differed by source and by participant, and the metadata was provided uncurated.

The immunoSEQ Assay, a bias-controlled multiplex PCR, was used to amplify TCRbeta CDR3 regions from genomic DNA. Regarding the original processing steps: Within the assay, amplification of reference gene primers was used to estimate how many nucleated cells each sample contained. To quantify the absolute abundance of each unique TCRbeta CDR3 rearrangement, sequence reads were collapsed and filtered. Productive Simpson clonality was computed per sample as the square root of Simpson's diversity index over productive rearrangements. The clones in this table, taken by TCRdb from immuneACCESS, are in-frame only. Not every clone is retained; where verified, under half of the shortfall comes from an unresolved V gene, and the cause of the rest is unknown. From that table come the V and J calls and clone size; the DNA was used to work out D and trimming. For this sample there are roughly 79,000 clones; 84% appear just once. In total, the top ten clones hold around 3.3% of the sample.

This clonotype was obtained from a man over 45 with acute or convalescent COVID-19. Rearrangement joined TRBV30 to TRBJ2-7; the D gene lacks a confident call. Sequencing used peripheral blood. The sequence in DNA is TGTGCCTGGGGGCGGCAATACGAGCAGTACTTC. The translation is CAWGRQYEQYF.